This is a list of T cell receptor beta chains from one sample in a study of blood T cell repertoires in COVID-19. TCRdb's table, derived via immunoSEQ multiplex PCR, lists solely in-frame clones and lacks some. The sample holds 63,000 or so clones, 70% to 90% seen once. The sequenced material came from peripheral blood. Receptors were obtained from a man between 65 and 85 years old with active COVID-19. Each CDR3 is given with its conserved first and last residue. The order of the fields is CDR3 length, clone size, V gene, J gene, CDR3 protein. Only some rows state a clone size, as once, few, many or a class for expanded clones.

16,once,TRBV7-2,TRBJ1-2,CASSLAGGGRSYGYTF
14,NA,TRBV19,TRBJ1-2,CASNGGQTNYGYTF
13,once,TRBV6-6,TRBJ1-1,CAARDRDFSRAFF
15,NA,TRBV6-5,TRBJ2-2,CASSYGGQNTGELFF
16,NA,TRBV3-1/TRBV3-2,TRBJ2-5,CASSAGTGGRGETQYF
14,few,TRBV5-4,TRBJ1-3,CASSWGGAGNTIYF
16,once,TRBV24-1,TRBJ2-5,CATSDPGGALQETQYF
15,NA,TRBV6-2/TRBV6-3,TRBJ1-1,CASSYPGQGAYEAFF
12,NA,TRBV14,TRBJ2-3,CASSPGTDTQYF
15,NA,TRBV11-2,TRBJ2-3,CASSLDGDYTDTQYF
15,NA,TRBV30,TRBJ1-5,CAWSVPGQGWQPQHF
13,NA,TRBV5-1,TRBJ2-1,CASSLGTYNEQFF
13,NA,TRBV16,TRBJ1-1,CASSQWRDPEAFF
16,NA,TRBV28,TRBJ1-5,CASRNGQGHSNQPQHF
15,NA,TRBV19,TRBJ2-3,CASSMGGTGSDTQYF
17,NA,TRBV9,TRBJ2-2,CASSAGTSGRGTGELFF
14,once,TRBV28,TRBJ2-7,CASRRDRDSYEQYF
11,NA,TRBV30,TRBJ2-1,CAWSAPREQFF
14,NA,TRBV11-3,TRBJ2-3,CASSPPGLLDTQYF
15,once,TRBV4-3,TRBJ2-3,CASSRLAGGEDTQYF
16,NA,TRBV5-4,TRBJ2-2,CASSSADRGSTGELFF
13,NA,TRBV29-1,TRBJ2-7,CSVAGQSSYEQYF
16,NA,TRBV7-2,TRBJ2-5,CASSSPRGLSQETQYF
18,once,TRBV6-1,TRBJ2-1,CASSEAGGALGSYNEQFF
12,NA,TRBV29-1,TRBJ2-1,CTTGTGGNEQFF
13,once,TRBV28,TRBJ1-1,CASSQGPGTEAFF
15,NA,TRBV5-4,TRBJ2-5,CASRAPGTRRETQYF
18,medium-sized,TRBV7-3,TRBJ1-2,CASSPTVQPGGSGSGYTF
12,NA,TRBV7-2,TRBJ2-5,CASSFWSETQYF
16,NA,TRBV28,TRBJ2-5,CASMQREGPRQETQYF
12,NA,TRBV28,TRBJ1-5,CASSLEGQPQHF
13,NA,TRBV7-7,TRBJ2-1,CASSLLAGPVQFF
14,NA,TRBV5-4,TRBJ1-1,CASSLDGGGTEAFF
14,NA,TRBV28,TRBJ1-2,CASSLVAGGFGYTF
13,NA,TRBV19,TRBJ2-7,CASSRTQGSEQYF
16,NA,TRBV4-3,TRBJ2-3,CASSLYRGAGTDTQYF
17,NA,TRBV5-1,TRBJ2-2,CASSWGVAGVYTGELFF
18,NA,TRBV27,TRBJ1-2,CASSFGGGSGLRLYGYTF
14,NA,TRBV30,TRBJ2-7,CASSRNDPRNEQYF
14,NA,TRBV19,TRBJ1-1,CASSRGAVDTEAFF
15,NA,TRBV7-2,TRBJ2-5,CASSAQWGPQETQYF
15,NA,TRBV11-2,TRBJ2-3,CASSSSGRVGDTQYF
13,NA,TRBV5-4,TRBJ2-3,CASSPTWPDTQYF
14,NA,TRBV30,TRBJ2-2,CAWSVGGFTGELFF
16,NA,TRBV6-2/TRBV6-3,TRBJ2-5,CASSSTSGRAGETQYF
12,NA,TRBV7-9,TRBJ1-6,CASREGNSPLHF
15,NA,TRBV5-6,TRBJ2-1,CASSLGGSSYNEQFF
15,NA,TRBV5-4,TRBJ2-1,CASSPGPTEGNEQFF
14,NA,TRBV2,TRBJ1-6,CASRTGGAASPLHF
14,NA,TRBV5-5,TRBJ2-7,CASSLAGLAHEQYF
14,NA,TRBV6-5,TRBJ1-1,CASRPDRVRTEAFF
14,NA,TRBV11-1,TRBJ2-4,CASSPSRLPDIQYF
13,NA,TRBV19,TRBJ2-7,CASSEDRGLEQYF
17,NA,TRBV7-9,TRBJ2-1,CASSPIGTLAGDNEQFF
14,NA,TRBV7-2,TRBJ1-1,CASSLDNRGAEAFF